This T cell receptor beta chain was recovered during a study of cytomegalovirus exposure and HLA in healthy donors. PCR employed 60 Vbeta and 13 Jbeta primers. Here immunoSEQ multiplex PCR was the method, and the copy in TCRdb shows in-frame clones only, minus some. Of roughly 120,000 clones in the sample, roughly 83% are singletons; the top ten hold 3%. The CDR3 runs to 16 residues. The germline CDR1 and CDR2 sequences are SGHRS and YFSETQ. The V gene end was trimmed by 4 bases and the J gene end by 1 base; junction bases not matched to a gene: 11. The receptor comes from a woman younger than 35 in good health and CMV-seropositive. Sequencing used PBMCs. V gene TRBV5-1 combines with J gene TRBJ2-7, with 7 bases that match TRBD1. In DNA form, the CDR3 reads TGCGCCAGCAGCCCCCCAAGGTGGGGACAGTCCTACGAGCAGTACTTC. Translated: CASSPPRWGQSYEQYF.